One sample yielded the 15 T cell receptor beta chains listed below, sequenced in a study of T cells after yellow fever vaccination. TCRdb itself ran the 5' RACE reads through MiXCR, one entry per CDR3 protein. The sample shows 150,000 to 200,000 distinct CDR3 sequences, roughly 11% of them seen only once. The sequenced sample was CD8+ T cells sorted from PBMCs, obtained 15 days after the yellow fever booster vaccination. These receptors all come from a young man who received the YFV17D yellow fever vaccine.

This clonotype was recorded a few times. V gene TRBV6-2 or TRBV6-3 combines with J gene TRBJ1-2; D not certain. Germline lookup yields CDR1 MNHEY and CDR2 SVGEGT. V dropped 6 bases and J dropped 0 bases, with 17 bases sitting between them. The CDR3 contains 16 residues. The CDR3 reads CASSHGRGTTNYGYTF. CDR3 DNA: TGTGCCAGCAGCCACGGACGCGGTACAACTAACTATGGCTACACCTTC.

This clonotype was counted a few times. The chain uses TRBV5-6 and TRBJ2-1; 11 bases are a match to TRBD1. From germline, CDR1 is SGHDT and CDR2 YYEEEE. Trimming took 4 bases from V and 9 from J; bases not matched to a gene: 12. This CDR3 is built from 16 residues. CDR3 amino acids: CASSQGTGTGGVEQFF. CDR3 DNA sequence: TGTGCCAGCAGCCAGGGAACCGGGACAGGGGGTGTTGAGCAGTTCTTC.

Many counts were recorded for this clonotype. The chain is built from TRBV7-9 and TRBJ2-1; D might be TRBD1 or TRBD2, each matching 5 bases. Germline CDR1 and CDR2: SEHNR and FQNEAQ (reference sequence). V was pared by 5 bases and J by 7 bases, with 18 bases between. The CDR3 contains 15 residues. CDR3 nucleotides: TGTGCCAGCAGCGATCGGGACGATCTTAAAAATGAGCAGTTCTTC. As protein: CASSDRDDLKNEQFF. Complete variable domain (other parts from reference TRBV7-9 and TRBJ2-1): DTGVSQNPRHKITKRGQNVTFRCDPISEHNRLYWYRQTLGQGPEFLTYFQNEAQLEKSRLLSDRFSAERPKGSFSTLEIQRTEQGDSAMYLCASSDRDDLKNEQFFGPGTRLTVL.

The CDR3 DNA reads as TGTGCCAGCAGTTTATCGGCGGCGGGCTTGTACACCTTC. Protein: CASSLSAAGLYTF. The V gene is TRBV27, the J gene TRBJ1-2; D is ambiguous. Germline loops: CDR1 MNHEY, CDR2 SMNVEV (reference sequence). Trimming stripped 0 bases from V and 11 bases from J, with 13 bases between. This CDR3 is built from 13 residues.

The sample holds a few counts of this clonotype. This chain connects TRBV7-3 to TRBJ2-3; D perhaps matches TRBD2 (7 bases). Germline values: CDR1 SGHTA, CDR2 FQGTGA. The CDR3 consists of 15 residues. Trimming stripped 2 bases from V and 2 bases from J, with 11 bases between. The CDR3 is CASSLFGGLTDTQYF. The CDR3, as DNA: TGTGCCAGCAGCTTATTCGGGGGGCTCACAGATACGCAGTATTTT.

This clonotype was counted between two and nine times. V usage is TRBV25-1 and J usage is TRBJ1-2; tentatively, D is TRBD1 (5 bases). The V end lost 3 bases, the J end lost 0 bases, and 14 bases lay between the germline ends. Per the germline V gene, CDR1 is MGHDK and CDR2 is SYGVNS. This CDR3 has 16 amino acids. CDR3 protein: CASSEDRDGANYGYTF. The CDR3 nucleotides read TGTGCCAGCAGTGAGGATCGGGACGGAGCTAACTATGGCTACACCTTC.

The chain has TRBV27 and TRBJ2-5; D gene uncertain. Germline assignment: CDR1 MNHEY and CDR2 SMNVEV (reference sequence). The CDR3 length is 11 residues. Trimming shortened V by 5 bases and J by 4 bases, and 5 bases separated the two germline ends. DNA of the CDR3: TGTGCCAGCAGTAACGGAGAGACCCAGTACTTC. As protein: CASSNGETQYF.

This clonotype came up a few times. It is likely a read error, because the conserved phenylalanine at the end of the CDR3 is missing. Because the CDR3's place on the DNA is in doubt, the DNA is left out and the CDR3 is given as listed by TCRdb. CDR3: CASSDCWVG. The chain has TRBV6-4 and TRBJ1-1. Germline-derived CDR1 and CDR2 are MRHNA and SNTAGT. The CDR3 comprises 9 residues, both ends counted.

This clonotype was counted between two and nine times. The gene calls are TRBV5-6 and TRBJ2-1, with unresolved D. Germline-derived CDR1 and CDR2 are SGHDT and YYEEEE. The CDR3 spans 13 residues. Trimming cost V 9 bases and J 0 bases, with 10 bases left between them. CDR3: CATKPGSYNEQFF. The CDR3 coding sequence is TGTGCCACAAAGCCGGGCTCCTACAATGAGCAGTTCTTC.

The CDR3: CAWSGLRLAGTYEQYF. The CDR3, as DNA: TGTGCCTGGAGTGGTTTGCGGCTAGCGGGGACCTACGAGCAGTACTTC. The chain combines TRBV30 with TRBJ2-7; 9 positions match TRBD2. CDR1 GTSNPN and CDR2 SVGIG come from the germline V gene (reference sequence). This CDR3 comprises 16 residues. J lost 2 bases, V lost 1 base, and 9 bases had no gene match.

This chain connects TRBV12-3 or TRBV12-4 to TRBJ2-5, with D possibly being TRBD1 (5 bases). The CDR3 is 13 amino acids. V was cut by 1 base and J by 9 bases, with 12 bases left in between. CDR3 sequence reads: CASSLGPGSAQYF. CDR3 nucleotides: TGTGCCAGCAGTTTAGGTCCAGGGTCGGCCCAGTACTTC.

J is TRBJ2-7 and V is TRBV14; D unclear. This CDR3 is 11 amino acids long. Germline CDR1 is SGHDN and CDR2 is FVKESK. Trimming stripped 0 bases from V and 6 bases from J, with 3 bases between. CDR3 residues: CASSQDFEQYF. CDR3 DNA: TGTGCCAGCAGCCAAGATTTCGAGCAGTACTTC.

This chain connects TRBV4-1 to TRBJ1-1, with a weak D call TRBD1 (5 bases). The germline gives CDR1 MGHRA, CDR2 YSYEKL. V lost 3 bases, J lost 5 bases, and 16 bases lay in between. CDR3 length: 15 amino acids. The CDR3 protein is CASSHQRTGQTEAFF. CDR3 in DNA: TGCGCCAGCAGCCATCAACGGACGGGGCAGACTGAAGCTTTCTTT.

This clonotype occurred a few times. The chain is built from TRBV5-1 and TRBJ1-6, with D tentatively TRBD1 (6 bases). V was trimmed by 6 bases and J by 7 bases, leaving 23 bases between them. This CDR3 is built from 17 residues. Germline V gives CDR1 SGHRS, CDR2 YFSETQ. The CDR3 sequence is CASTPLGTLGKNSPLHF. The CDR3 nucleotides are TGCGCCAGCACCCCGCTTGGGACATTGGGAAAGAATTCACCCCTCCACTTT.

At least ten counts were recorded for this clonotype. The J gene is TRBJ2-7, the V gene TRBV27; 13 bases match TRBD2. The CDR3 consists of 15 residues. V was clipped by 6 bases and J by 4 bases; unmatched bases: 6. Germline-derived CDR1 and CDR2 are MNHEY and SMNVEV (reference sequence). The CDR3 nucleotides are TGTGCCAGCAGCCTTGGGACTAGCGGGGTGTACGAGCAGTACTTC. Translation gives CASSLGTSGVYEQYF.